The entry below describes one T cell receptor (beta chain). The entry originates in a study of blood T cell repertoires in COVID-19. At the level of the study: COVID-19 samples from acute and convalescent phases originated in the United States, Italy and Spain. Nucleic acid was either cDNA or gDNA, and it came from T cells, B-cell-depleted T cells, or PBMCs.

Cohorts were based on clinical histories the participants reported. How the authors handled the data: Estimated nucleated cell counts came from reference gene primer amplification. Assay: immunoSEQ multiplex PCR; the TCRdb copy retains only in-frame clones and omits some. That table is the source of V, J and clone size, and D and trimming were worked out from the DNA. Of 180,000 or so clones listed, about 86% are singletons. The V end was cut by 1 base, the J end by 5 bases, with 11 bases between. The CDR3 loop spans 15 amino acids. Germline V gene data show CDR1 as KGHSY and CDR2 as FQNENV. This TCR was sampled from a woman in her forties or fifties in a cohort exposed to, infected with or recovered from COVID-19 (not recorded which). The chain carries TRBV16 and TRBJ1-4; TRBD1 is a possible D gene (5 bases). The sample taken for sequencing was PBMCs or T cells enriched from blood (not recorded which). The CDR3 nucleotides are TGTGCCAGCAGCCAATTAGGGGTGGAGAATGAAAAACTGTTTTTT. Translating gives CASSQLGVENEKLFF.